The 28 T cell receptor beta chains in this list originate from one sample, sequenced in a study of sequential checkpoint blockade in melanoma. The sample's treatment: randomized to nivolumab then ipilimumab (arm A) or the reverse (arm B). Produced via immunoSEQ multiplex PCR; TCRdb's table is partial and in-frame only. The data hold some 9,200 clones, with roughly 25% observed a single time. The sample in question was tumor tissue (inferred from file names), obtained from a patient given nivolumab and ipilimumab in sequence. The source is a human donor with melanoma.

Only a few counts were recorded for this clone. The genes are TRBV28 and TRBJ1-2; D might be TRBD1 (6 bases). The CDR3 has 13 residues. V lost 6 bases and J 3 bases, leaving 11 bases between the germline ends. Looked up from germline, CDR1 is MDHEN and CDR2 is SYDVKM. The CDR3 coding sequence is TGTGCCAGCAGCCTGACAGGTTACTATGGCTACACCTTC. This translates into CASSLTGYYGYTF.

The chain recombines TRBV28 with TRBJ2-5, with a tentative D call TRBD1 (6 bases). Germline CDR1 MDHEN, CDR2 SYDVKM. V dropped 6 bases and J dropped 5 bases, with 13 bases sitting between them. The CDR3 length is 13 residues. The DNA of the CDR3 is TGTGCCAGCAGACCACAGGGAAGGGAGACCCAGTACTTC. Its protein is CASRPQGRETQYF.

CDR3 DNA: TGTGCCAGCAGCTCACCCCGGGTCCTCCCTAACTATGGCTACACCTTC. Its protein product is CASSSPRVLPNYGYTF. The V gene is TRBV11-3, the J gene TRBJ1-2; D is uncertain. V was pared by 4 bases and J by 0 bases, with 15 bases between. The CDR3 is 16 residues long. Per the germline V gene, CDR1 is SGHNT and CDR2 is YENEEA.

The rearrangement joins TRBV28 to TRBJ1-1; TRBD1 agrees at 9 bases. CDR1 and CDR2 from the germline V gene are MDHEN and SYDVKM. V was clipped by 8 bases and J by 4 bases; unmatched bases: 11. This CDR3 is built from 15 residues. The CDR3 DNA reads as TGTGCCAGCCATCCGACAGGGGGGTGGATCACTGAAGCTTTCTTT. The encoded protein is CASHPTGGWITEAFF.

The chain recombines TRBV11-3 with TRBJ2-1; 14 bases are shared with TRBD2. Germline values: CDR1 SGHNT, CDR2 YENEEA. The CDR3 length is 17 residues. V lost 3 bases to trimming and J lost 6 bases; unmatched junction nucleotides: 7. The CDR3 reads CASSFSLGTSGGNEQFF. The DNA for the CDR3 is TGTGCCAGCAGCTTTAGTCTCGGGACTAGCGGGGGCAATGAGCAGTTCTTC.

This clone appeared many times. V and J are TRBV9 and TRBJ1-1, with a possible D match to TRBD1 (5 bases). Germline CDR1 and CDR2: SGDLS and YYNGEE. The CDR3 is 15 amino acids. Deletions cut 0 bases from V and 4 bases from J, with 13 bases between. The CDR3 spells CASSVDGGGSTEAFF. The CDR3 DNA sequence: TGTGCCAGCAGCGTAGACGGGGGAGGTTCCACTGAAGCTTTCTTT.

The count of this clone is one. V usage is TRBV19 and J usage is TRBJ2-7; D is unresolved. Trimming took 7 bases from V and 1 from J, leaving 17 bases between them. This CDR3 spans 15 amino acids. CDR1 LNHDA and CDR2 SQIVND come from the germline V gene (reference sequence). For the CDR3, the DNA is TGTGCCAGTAAAAGACATGATCGTGAGTCCTACGAGCAGTACTTC. It encodes CASKRHDRESYEQYF.

CDR3 residues: CASSPGQKNTGELFF. As DNA, the CDR3 is TGTGCCAGCAGCCCAGGACAGAAAAACACCGGGGAGCTGTTTTTT. This chain connects TRBV11-3 to TRBJ2-2, with a possible D match to TRBD1 (6 bases). This CDR3 contains 15 residues. The germline V gene has CDR1 SGHNT and CDR2 YENEEA. The V end lost 5 bases, the J end lost 2 bases, and 12 bases lay between the germline ends.

The chain recombines TRBV7-6 with TRBJ2-3; possible D gene TRBD2, 6 bases. The CDR3 loop spans 16 amino acids. The germline CDR1 and CDR2 sequences are SGHVS and FNYEAQ. Trimming shortened V by 4 bases and J by 3 bases, and 17 bases separated the two germline ends. The CDR3 bases are TGTGCCAGCAGCTCCCCCCGGGGCGGGAAGACAGATACGCAGTATTTT. It encodes CASSSPRGGKTDTQYF.

Many counts were recorded for this clone. The chain recombines TRBV11-3 with TRBJ1-6; D gene ambiguous. The CDR3 extends over 14 amino acids. Germline CDR1 and CDR2: SGHNT and YENEEA. Trimming pared 3 bases from V and 8 bases from J, leaving 11 bases between. This CDR3 reads CASSFGGFYSPLHF. As DNA, the CDR3 is TGTGCCAGCAGCTTTGGAGGGTTTTATTCACCCCTCCACTTT.

The rearrangement uses TRBV7-1 and TRBJ1-1; D not certain. TRBV7-1 is an ORF; its function is uncertain. V was trimmed by 4 bases and J by 2 bases, leaving 8 bases between them. The CDR3 totals 13 residues. The CDR3: CASSFSRNTEAFF. CDR3 sequence (DNA): TGTGCCAGCAGCTTCTCAAGAAACACTGAAGCTTTCTTT.

The rearrangement joins TRBV10-2 to TRBJ2-3, with D perhaps matching TRBD1 (7 bases). Trimming shortened V by 4 bases and J by 3 bases, and 20 bases separated the two germline ends. This CDR3 region has 17 residues. Germline V gene data show CDR1 as WSHSY and CDR2 as SAAADI. CDR3 DNA: TGCGCCAGCAGTGGAGGAGGGGGCGCCCTGAAAACAGATACGCAGTATTTT. It codes for CASSGGGGALKTDTQYF.

V gene TRBV19 combines with J gene TRBJ2-7; 9 bases map to TRBD1. Germline loops: CDR1 LNHDA, CDR2 SQIVND (reference sequence). There are 17 residues in the CDR3. J lost 7 bases, V lost 3 bases, and 16 bases had no gene match. The CDR3: CASSILTGGGLPLEQYF. DNA for the CDR3: TGTGCCAGTAGTATTCTCACAGGGGGCGGTCTTCCCCTGGAGCAGTACTTC.

In its sample, this clone is medium-sized. The chain links TRBV11-3 to TRBJ2-6; a weak D match, TRBD2 (5 bases). V was trimmed by 4 bases and J by 0 bases, leaving 7 bases between them. There are 15 residues in the CDR3. Looked up from germline, CDR1 is SGHNT and CDR2 is YENEEA. The CDR3 loop reads CASSWEFSGANVLTF. In DNA form, the CDR3 reads TGTGCCAGCAGCTGGGAGTTCTCTGGGGCCAACGTCCTGACTTTC.

The rearrangement uses TRBV14 and TRBJ2-1, with D possibly TRBD1 on 7 matching bases. Per germline, CDR1 SGHDN and CDR2 FVKESK. The CDR3 has 21 amino acids. Trimming left V 3 bases short and J 0 bases short, with 27 bases between. CDR3 protein: CASSHSGRRGGASSSYNEQFF. As DNA, the CDR3 is TGTGCCAGCAGCCATTCGGGGAGGAGAGGGGGCGCCTCGAGCTCCTACAATGAGCAGTTCTTC.

V gene TRBV11-3 combines with J gene TRBJ2-4; D remains ambiguous. The germline CDR1 and CDR2 sequences are SGHNT and YENEEA. This CDR3 region has 15 residues. V was clipped by 2 bases and J by 1 base, with 9 bases between them. This chain's CDR3 is CASSLQQSAKNIQYF. The CDR3 region has the DNA TGTGCCAGCAGCTTACAACAGTCGGCCAAAAACATTCAGTACTTC.

This clone rates as medium-sized. V and J are TRBV6-8 and TRBJ2-2; D may be TRBD1 (6 bases). Trimming stripped 10 bases from V and 2 bases from J, with 14 bases between. This CDR3 is built from 14 residues. Germline assignment: CDR1 MNHGY and CDR2 SAAAGT. DNA of the CDR3: TGTGCCAACACAGGGACCTTCAACACCGGGGAGCTGTTTTTT. Protein sequence: CANTGTFNTGELFF.

The sample holds a few counts of this clone. V gene TRBV11-3 combines with J gene TRBJ2-4; perhaps TRBD1 as D (6 bases). The CDR3 extends over 17 amino acids. V lost 0 bases and J 2 bases, leaving 14 bases between the germline ends. From germline, CDR1 is SGHNT and CDR2 YENEEA. In nucleotides, the CDR3 is TGTGCCAGCAGCTTAGAAAGTAGAGGGGGTTCCAAAAACATTCAGTACTTC. Amino acids: CASSLESRGGSKNIQYF.

Many counts were recorded for this clone. This chain joins TRBV9 and TRBJ2-1; perhaps TRBD1 as D (5 bases). CDR3 size: 15 residues. Germline CDR1 SGDLS, CDR2 YYNGEE. Trimming removed 0 bases from V and 2 bases from J, with 9 bases in between. CDR3 sequence reads: CASSVEGVPYNEQFF. The DNA for the CDR3 is TGTGCCAGCAGCGTAGAAGGGGTGCCCTACAATGAGCAGTTCTTC.

The V call is TRBV18, the J call TRBJ1-3; 7 bases agree with TRBD1. V lost 6 bases and J lost 3; bases outside the gene matches: 8. The CDR3 has 15 amino acids. Germline V lookup: CDR1 KGHSH, CDR2 LQKENI. The CDR3 bases are TGTGCCAGCTCTCTCGGACAGGCTAGTGGAAACACCATATATTTT. This gives the protein CASSLGQASGNTIYF.

This clone has at least ten counts. The CDR3 protein is CASSLKPLTSGRQETQYF. The CDR3, as DNA: TGTGCCAGCAGCTTAAAACCGCTAACTAGCGGCCGTCAAGAGACCCAGTACTTC. The chain employs TRBV11-3 and TRBJ2-5; TRBD2 aligns across 8 bases. Unmatched junction bases numbered 13, after V lost 2 bases and J lost 2 bases. Germline V gene sequence: CDR1 SGHNT, CDR2 YENEEA. The CDR3 covers 18 residues.

The chain joins TRBV5-1 to TRBJ2-1, with D perhaps matching TRBD1 (5 bases). Germline-derived CDR1 and CDR2 are SGHRS and YFSETQ. The V and J ends lost 2 bases and 5 bases respectively, with 20 bases between them. The CDR3 has 17 residues. CDR3 in DNA: TGCGCCAGCAGCTTCACCCTGACAGCCGACACTAACAATGAGCAGTTCTTC. Translating it yields CASSFTLTADTNNEQFF.

The table lists this clone with a few counts. This chain uses TRBV29-1 with TRBJ1-1; no definite D call. The CDR3 totals 13 residues. Per germline, CDR1 SQVTM and CDR2 ANQGSEA. The V end lost 3 bases, the J end lost 1 base, and 9 bases lay between the germline ends. CDR3 residues: CSVDGFGNTEAFF. CDR3 nucleotides: TGCAGCGTTGACGGTTTCGGGAACACTGAAGCTTTCTTT. Complete variable domain (other parts from reference TRBV29-1 and TRBJ1-1): SAVISQKPSRDICQRGTSLTIQCQVDSQVTMMFWYRQQPGQSLTLIATANQGSEATYESGFVIDKFPISRPNLTFSTLTVSNMSPEDSSIYLCSVDGFGNTEAFFGQGTRLTVV.

CDR3 DNA sequence: TGTGCCAGCAGCCTAAGGAGAGGCTCCCCCGAGCAGTACTTC. It is translated as CASSLRRGSPEQYF. The genes are TRBV7-6 and TRBJ2-7, with D hard to call. Trimming took off 5 bases at V and 6 bases at J, with 17 bases between the two ends. The CDR3 runs to 14 residues. Germline CDR1 and CDR2: SGHVS and FNYEAQ.

About this clone: An end of the junction differs from the germline gene, which may be a read error. This sequence joins TRBV6-4 and TRBJ2-7; D possibly corresponds to TRBD1 (6 bases). CDR3 size: 11 residues. From germline, CDR1 is MRHNA and CDR2 SNTAGT. The CDR3 DNA sequence: TGTGCCATCAGTGCAGGGGAGCGGCAGTACTTC. The encoded protein is CAISAGERQYF.

This clone was counted between two and nine times. The rearrangement uses TRBV11-3 and TRBJ2-3; 9 nucleotides line up with TRBD2. Germline values: CDR1 SGHNT, CDR2 YENEEA. Unmatched junction bases numbered 12, after V lost 3 bases and J lost 5 bases. CDR3 length equals 17 residues. CDR3 protein: CASSFPPRGGARDTQYF. In DNA, the CDR3 is TGTGCCAGCAGCTTTCCGCCCCGCGGGGGGGCACGAGATACGCAGTATTTT.

The chain couples TRBV28 to TRBJ2-7; no clear D gene. This CDR3 is 15 amino acids long. Looked up from germline, CDR1 is MDHEN and CDR2 is SYDVKM. The V end lost 3 bases, the J end lost 2 bases, and 14 bases lay between the germline ends. The chain's CDR3 is CASSLYSVGTYEQYF. The CDR3, as DNA: TGTGCCAGCAGTTTGTACTCGGTAGGTACCTACGAGCAGTACTTC.

As to this clone: At one end, the junction sequence differs from germline, possibly due to a read error. The V gene is TRBV6-8, the J gene TRBJ2-2, with 9 bases lining up with TRBD2. The CDR3 has 15 amino acids. CDR1 MNHGY and CDR2 SAAAGT come from the germline V gene. The CDR3 sequence is CASSSRLAGTAELFF. CDR3 DNA sequence: TGTGCCAGCAGTTCTCGCCTAGCGGGGACCGCGGAGCTGTTTTTT.